The 6 T cell receptor beta chains below come from one sample, sequenced in a study of T cell repertoires in cytomegalovirus infection (dated by TCRdb to the late 2010s). Sequencing instrument: Illumina HiSeq 1500. Clones were called with MiXCR by TCRdb after fastp trimmed the public reads at Q25, and only in-frame beta chains were retained. Duplicate CDR3 protein sequences are folded into a single record with the most common DNA and genes. This sample holds hundreds of thousands of distinct CDR3 sequences; roughly 24% were observed only once. 7.5% to 9% of the sample rests with the top ten. What was sequenced was CD8+ T cells from PBMCs. The receptors were gathered from a human donor in good health (CMV status not recorded). Some clones in this sample may be carry-over from other donors' samples.

Turning to this clonotype: Given a much more abundant clone one base away, this may be a read error. This is likely a read error, given that the CDR3 carries no conserved phenylalanine or tryptophan at its end. The CDR3 DNA reads as TGTGCCAGCAGACCATCCGCCGGGACAGTTCTTACTAACTATGGCTACACCTCC. Protein: CASRPSAGTVLTNYGYTS. The chain combines TRBV7-6 with TRBJ1-2; 7 bases agree with TRBD1. The CDR3 spans 18 residues. After removal of 6 bases from V and 0 bases from J, the junction contained 16 bases not matched to a gene. CDR1 is SGHVS and CDR2 is FNYEAQ in the germline V gene.

The table lists this clonotype with many counts. The chain links TRBV7-2 to TRBJ1-1; D unclear. V was trimmed by 0 bases and J by 1 base, leaving 9 bases between them. CDR3 size: 15 residues. Germline loops: CDR1 SGHTA, CDR2 FQGNSA. CDR3 loop: CASSLARSANTEAFF. In nucleotides, the CDR3 is TGTGCCAGCAGCTTAGCGCGCTCGGCGAACACTGAAGCTTTCTTT.

The V call is TRBV24-1, the J call TRBJ2-3, with 8 bases aligning to TRBD2. Germline trimming cut 5 bases from V and 3 bases from J; bases unmatched to any gene: 6. The germline gives CDR1 KGHDR, CDR2 SFDVKD. CDR3 length equals 15 residues. In nucleotides, the CDR3 is TGTGCCACCAGTGGGCCTGGCGGGGGGACAGATACGCAGTATTTT. Protein product: CATSGPGGGTDTQYF.

This chain links TRBV5-6 with TRBJ2-1, with 11 positions matching TRBD2. V trimming: 0 bases; J trimming: 5 bases; junction bases outside the gene matches: 4. The CDR3 is 16 amino acids. The V gene's germline CDR1 is SGHDT and CDR2 YYEEEE. CDR3 sequence: CASSLAGTSGHNEQFF. CDR3 in DNA: TGTGCCAGCAGCTTGGCCGGGACTAGCGGTCACAATGAGCAGTTCTTC. Variable domain in full (rest from reference TRBV5-6 and TRBJ2-1): DAGVTQSPTHLIKTRGQQVTLRCSPKSGHDTVSWYQQALGQGPQFIFQYYEEEERQRGNFPDRFSGHQFPNYSSELNVNALLLGDSALYLCASSLAGTSGHNEQFFGPGTRLTVL.

The table lists this clonotype with a few counts. For the CDR3, the DNA is TGTGCCAGCAGCTTATCCTCCCGGGACACTGAAGCTTTCTTT. Translated: CASSLSSRDTEAFF. This sequence joins TRBV7-9 and TRBJ1-1; no clear D gene. V dropped 2 bases and J dropped 3 bases, with 10 bases sitting between them. The CDR3 extends over 14 amino acids. CDR1 is SEHNR and CDR2 is FQNEAQ in the germline V gene (reference sequence).

Details on this clonotype: Since a much larger clone is just one base distant, this may be a read error. The CDR3 sequence is CASGWGGQDEEKLIF. The DNA of the CDR3 is TGTGCTAGTGGTTGGGGCGGACAGGATGAAGAAAAACTGATTTTT. The V gene is TRBV12-5, the J gene TRBJ1-4; 7 nucleotides agree with TRBD1. Germline assignment: CDR1 LGHNT and CDR2 FRNRAP. The CDR3 contains 15 residues.